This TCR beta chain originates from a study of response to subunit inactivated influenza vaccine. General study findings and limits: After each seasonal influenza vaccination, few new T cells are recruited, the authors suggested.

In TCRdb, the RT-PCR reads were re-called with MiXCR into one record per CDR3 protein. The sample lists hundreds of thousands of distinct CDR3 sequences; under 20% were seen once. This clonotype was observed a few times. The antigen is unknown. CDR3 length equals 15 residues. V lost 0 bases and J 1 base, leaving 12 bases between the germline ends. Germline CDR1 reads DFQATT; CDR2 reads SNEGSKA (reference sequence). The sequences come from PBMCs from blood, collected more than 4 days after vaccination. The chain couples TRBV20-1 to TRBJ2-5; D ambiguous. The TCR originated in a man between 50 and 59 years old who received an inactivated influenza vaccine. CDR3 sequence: CSARDLRSVQETQYF. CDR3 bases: TGCAGTGCTAGAGATCTTCGATCCGTCCAAGAGACCCAGTACTTC.